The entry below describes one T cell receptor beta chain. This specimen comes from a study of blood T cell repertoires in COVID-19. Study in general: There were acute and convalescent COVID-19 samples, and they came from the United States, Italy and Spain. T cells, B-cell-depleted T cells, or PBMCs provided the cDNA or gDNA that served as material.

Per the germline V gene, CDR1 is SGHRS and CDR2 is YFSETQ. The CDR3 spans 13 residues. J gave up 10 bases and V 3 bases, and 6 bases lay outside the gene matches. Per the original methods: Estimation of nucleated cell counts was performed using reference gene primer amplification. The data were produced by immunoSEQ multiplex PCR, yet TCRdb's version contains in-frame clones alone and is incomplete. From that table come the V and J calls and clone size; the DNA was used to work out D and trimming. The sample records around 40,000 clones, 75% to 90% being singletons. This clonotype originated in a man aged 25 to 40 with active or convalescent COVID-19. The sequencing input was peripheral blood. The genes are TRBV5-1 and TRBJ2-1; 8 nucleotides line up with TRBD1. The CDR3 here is CASSSYPGGEQFF. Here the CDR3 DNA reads TGCGCCAGCAGCTCGTACCCAGGGGGCGAGCAGTTCTTC. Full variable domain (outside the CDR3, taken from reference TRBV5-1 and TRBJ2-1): KAGVTQTPRYLIKTRGQQVTLSCSPISGHRSVSWYQQTPGQGLQFLFEYFSETQRNKGNFPGRFSGRQFSNSRSEMNVSTLELGDSALYLCASSSYPGGEQFFGPGTRLTVL.